What follows are 21 T cell receptor beta chains derived from one specimen sequenced in a study of T-cell memory formation after mild COVID-19 (dated by TCRdb to the early 2020s). Libraries were made using 5' RACE. The sequencing machine was an Illumina NovaSeq 6000. TCRdb itself trimmed the public reads at Q25 with fastp, ran MiXCR and retained productive beta chains. Every distinct CDR3 protein forms one entry, paired with its most common genes and DNA. Present in this sample are under 150,000 distinct CDR3 sequences, 22% of which were seen just once. The ten biggest clones cover under 50% of the sample. The sequencing input was PBMCs or a T cell subset sorted from them (not recorded which). The origin of the receptors is a man aged 18 to 35 who had mild COVID-19 (a few samples of this study predate the infection). The sample titles of this study are shuffled in the database, so cell type and time point are left out; the donor was told from shared clones.

The V gene is TRBV4-3, the J gene TRBJ2-7; D is possibly TRBD2 (5 bases). The germline gives CDR1 LGHNA, CDR2 YSLEER. The V gene lost 3 bases and the J gene lost 0 bases, with 18 bases spanning the gap. The CDR3 runs to 17 residues. The CDR3 sequence: CASSQGNGIWNSYEQYF. CDR3 DNA sequence: TGCGCCAGCAGCCAGGGTAACGGGATATGGAACTCCTACGAGCAGTACTTC.

This clonotype was seen a handful of times. This chain joins TRBV28 and TRBJ2-3, with TRBD2 as a possible D gene (6 bases). Between the trimmed V and J ends, which lost 3 bases and 13 bases, there was a span of 14 bases. The germline V gene encodes CDR1 MDHEN and CDR2 SYDVKM. This CDR3 is 12 amino acids long. The CDR3 DNA is TGTGCCAGCAGTTTCAGGACTATACCCGAGTATTTT. Translated: CASSFRTIPEYF.

The V and J genes are TRBV7-6 and TRBJ1-2; no definite D call. CDR1 and CDR2 (germline): SGHVS, FNYEAQ. The CDR3 consists of 15 residues. V shed 5 bases and J shed 1 base, with 14 bases lying between them. The CDR3 sequence: CASSPTHEGNYGYTF. The CDR3 bases are TGTGCCAGCAGCCCAACCCATGAGGGTAACTATGGCTACACCTTC.

In this sample, this clonotype turned up a few times. The chain couples TRBV6-5 to TRBJ1-1; no definite D call. The germline V and J ends were trimmed by 6 bases and 11 bases, with 13 bases remaining between them. The CDR3 totals 11 residues. Per the germline V gene, CDR1 is MNHEY and CDR2 is SVGAGI. The CDR3 region is CASRSGPAAFF. CDR3 nucleotides: TGTGCCAGCAGATCCGGACCTGCCGCTTTCTTT.

The chain joins TRBV28 to TRBJ2-7, with 9 bases aligning to TRBD2. This CDR3 spans 14 amino acids. CDR1 is MDHEN and CDR2 is SYDVKM in the germline V gene. With V trimmed by 6 bases and J by 6 bases, 9 bases remained unmatched. The CDR3 DNA follows: TGTGCCAGCAGCTTAGCGGGGGCCCCTGGCGAGCAGTACGTC. Translating gives CASSLAGAPGEQYV.

The chain recombines TRBV20-1 with TRBJ2-2; 9 bases line up with TRBD2. Germline CDR1 is DFQATT and CDR2 is SNEGSKA (reference sequence). This CDR3 region has 16 residues. V lost 0 bases to trimming and J lost 6 bases; unmatched junction nucleotides: 8. CDR3 in amino acids: CSARDRLRGGPGELFF. CDR3 in DNA: TGCAGTGCTAGAGATCGGTTGCGGGGGGGCCCCGGGGAGCTGTTTTTT.

The genes are TRBV27 and TRBJ2-3, with D possibly being TRBD2 (5 bases). Between the trimmed V and J ends, which lost 4 bases and 5 bases, there was a span of 16 bases. The CDR3 is made up of 15 amino acids. Germline V CDR1 and CDR2: MNHEY, SMNVEV (reference sequence). This CDR3 reads CASSWLADMRDTQYF. The CDR3 nucleotides read TGTGCCAGCAGTTGGCTAGCAGATATGAGAGATACGCAGTATTTT.

This clonotype came up many times. This chain connects TRBV10-3 to TRBJ2-3, with D possibly called TRBD1 or TRBD2 (6 bases each). The ends were cut back, 6 bases at V and 4 bases at J, with 11 bases in the middle. The CDR3 totals 13 residues. Germline CDR1 is ENHRY and CDR2 is SYGVKD. The CDR3 DNA reads TGTGCCATCAGAGAGGGGGGCGCAGATACGCAGTATTTT. Translated, it gives CAIREGGADTQYF.

The V gene is TRBV4-1, the J gene TRBJ2-5, with D perhaps matching TRBD2 (7 bases). The CDR3 is made up of 14 amino acids. Germline V gene sequence: CDR1 MGHRA, CDR2 YSYEKL. The V end lost 1 base, the J end lost 4 bases, and 10 bases lay between the germline ends. The CDR3, as DNA: TGCGCCAGCAGCCAAGGGGGGGGCCGAGAGACCCAGTACTTC. Amino acid sequence: CASSQGGGRETQYF.

This clonotype was detected only a few times. The chain combines TRBV5-1 with TRBJ2-7; perhaps D is TRBD1 or TRBD2 (5 bases each). V was pared by 1 base and J by 4 bases, with 15 bases between. The CDR3 spans 15 residues. Looked up from germline, CDR1 is SGHRS and CDR2 is YFSETQ. CDR3 sequence (DNA): TGCGCCAGCAGCTTGACCGGGGCAGGCACTTACGAGCAGTACTTC. This codes for CASSLTGAGTYEQYF. The variable domain in full, completed from reference TRBV5-1 and TRBJ2-7, reads KAGVTQTPRYLIKTRGQQVTLSCSPISGHRSVSWYQQTPGQGLQFLFEYFSETQRNKGNFPGRFSGRQFSNSRSEMNVSTLELGDSALYLCASSLTGAGTYEQYFGPGTRLTVT.

This clonotype was seen only a few times. The rearrangement joins TRBV4-3 to TRBJ2-1; D gene ambiguous. The CDR3 runs to 16 residues. The V and J ends lost 4 bases and 0 bases respectively, with 13 bases between them. Germline CDR1 reads LGHNA; CDR2 reads YSLEER. CDR3 in DNA: TGCGCCAGCAGCCTGACCTCAACCGTCTCCTACAATGAGCAGTTCTTC. Translation: CASSLTSTVSYNEQFF.

The CDR3 DNA sequence: TGTGCCAGCTCACCAAGCCAGCAGGATAGCAATCAGCCCCAGCATTTT. Translated, it gives CASSPSQQDSNQPQHF. The chain carries TRBV18 and TRBJ1-5; D not resolved. V gave up 2 bases and J gave up 0 bases, with 11 bases separating them. CDR1 and CDR2 (germline): KGHSH, LQKENI. The CDR3 runs 16 residues. The complete variable domain, with remaining parts taken from reference TRBV18 and TRBJ1-5, reads NAGVMQNPRHLVRRRGQEARLRCSPMKGHSHVYWYRQLPEEGLKFMVYLQKENIIDESGMPKERFSAEFPKEGPSILRIQQVVRGDSAAYFCASSPSQQDSNQPQHFGDGTRLSIL.

This clonotype came up a few times. The CDR3: CASSLSGLTLNTEAFF. For the CDR3, the DNA is TGCGCCAGCAGCTTGTCAGGGCTGACCCTGAACACTGAAGCTTTCTTT. This chain connects TRBV5-1 to TRBJ1-1; maybe TRBD1 (5 bases). V was clipped by 1 base and J by 0 bases, with 13 bases between them. Germline V CDR1 and CDR2: SGHRS, YFSETQ. The CDR3 has 16 residues.

This rearrangement joins TRBV4-1 to TRBJ2-2; no reliable D call. V dropped 5 bases and J dropped 8 bases, with 18 bases sitting between them. CDR3 length: 15 amino acids. CDR1 MGHRA and CDR2 YSYEKL come from the germline V gene. The CDR3 DNA reads as TGCGCCAGCAGCTCCCGTTTCACTTTGTCAGGGGAGCTGTTTTTT. Translating it yields CASSSRFTLSGELFF.

This clonotype has more than one count but fewer than ten. The chain combines TRBV14 with TRBJ1-2; 11 bases are shared with TRBD1. Germline lookup yields CDR1 SGHDN and CDR2 FVKESK. The CDR3 is made up of 15 amino acids. V lost 4 bases to trimming and J lost 6 bases; unmatched junction nucleotides: 7. The CDR3 is CASSPRTGGADGYTF. The CDR3 coding sequence is TGTGCCAGCAGCCCAAGGACAGGGGGCGCGGATGGCTACACCTTC.

This clonotype has only a few counts. The CDR3 nucleotides read TGTGCCAGCAGTGAATATAGTGGGGCGGCTGAAAAACTGTTTTTT. Amino acid sequence: CASSEYSGAAEKLFF. This chain joins TRBV25-1 and TRBJ1-4; tentatively, D is TRBD1 (5 bases). V lost 0 bases to trimming and J lost 7 bases, with 12 bases between them. This CDR3 is 15 amino acids long. CDR1 and CDR2 from the germline V gene are MGHDK and SYGVNS.

This chain joins TRBV20-1 and TRBJ1-1, with 7 positions matching TRBD1. With V trimmed by 1 base and J by 4 bases, 3 bases remained unmatched. The CDR3 is made up of 13 amino acids. Germline assignment: CDR1 DFQATT and CDR2 SNEGSKA (reference sequence). The CDR3 DNA reads TGCAGTGCTAGAGGGGCAGGGGGCACTGAAGCTTTCTTT. Protein sequence: CSARGAGGTEAFF.

This clonotype was counted between two and nine times. The rearrangement links TRBV9 to TRBJ1-1, with D tentatively TRBD1 (5 bases). V was cut by 3 bases and J by 3 bases, with 12 bases left in between. Per the germline V gene, CDR1 is SGDLS and CDR2 is YYNGEE. The CDR3 has 14 amino acids. The CDR3 sequence: CASSGGTDYTEAFF. CDR3 DNA: TGTGCCAGCAGCGGGGGGACTGACTACACTGAAGCTTTCTTT.

This clonotype was counted only a few times. This chain connects TRBV6-5 to TRBJ1-5, with D perhaps matching TRBD1 (6 bases). Trimming shortened V by 5 bases and J by 7 bases, and 12 bases separated the two germline ends. The CDR3 loop spans 13 amino acids. Germline CDR1 is MNHEY and CDR2 is SVGAGI. The CDR3, as DNA: TGTGCCAGCAGTGGATTCAGGGGACAGCCCCAGCATTTT. This translates into CASSGFRGQPQHF.

V gene TRBV6-4 combines with J gene TRBJ2-1; 8 bases match TRBD1. The CDR3 is 15 amino acids. Germline V gene lookup returns CDR1 MRHNA and CDR2 SNTAGT. J lost 8 bases, V lost 5 bases, and 11 bases had no gene match. The DNA of the CDR3 is TGTGCCAGCAGTCGCTCGGGACAGGCAAACGATGAGCAGTTCTTC. Encoded protein: CASSRSGQANDEQFF.

This chain links TRBV7-6 with TRBJ1-5; 7 bases align to TRBD1. The V segment lost 5 bases and the J segment 6 bases; nucleotides outside the gene matches: 10. In germline, CDR1 is SGHVS, CDR2 FNYEAQ. This CDR3 contains 15 residues. CDR3 loop: CASSLGDRLGQPQHF. The DNA of the CDR3 is TGTGCCAGCAGCCTAGGGGACAGATTAGGTCAGCCCCAGCATTTT.